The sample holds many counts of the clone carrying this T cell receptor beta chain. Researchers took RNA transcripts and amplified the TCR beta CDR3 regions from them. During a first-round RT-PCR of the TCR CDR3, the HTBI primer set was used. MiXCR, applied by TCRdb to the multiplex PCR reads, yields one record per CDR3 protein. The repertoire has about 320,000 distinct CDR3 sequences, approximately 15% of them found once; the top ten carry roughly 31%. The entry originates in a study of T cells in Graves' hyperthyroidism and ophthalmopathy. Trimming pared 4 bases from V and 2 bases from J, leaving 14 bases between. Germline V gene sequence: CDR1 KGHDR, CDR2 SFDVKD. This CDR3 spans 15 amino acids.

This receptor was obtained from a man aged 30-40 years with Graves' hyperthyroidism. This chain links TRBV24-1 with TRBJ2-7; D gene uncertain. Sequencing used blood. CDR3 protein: CATSDPRTFPYEQYF. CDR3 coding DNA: TGTGCCACCAGTGACCCTCGGACGTTCCCCTACGAGCAGTACTTC.